This TCR beta chain is from a study of identical twins. Study results and caveats: A lower insertion count was a feature of abundant cord blood beta clonotypes, with no such feature in memory repertoires. Potential partial confounding of zero-insertion analyses by invariant MAIT and iNKT cells was noted.

V was shortened by 1 base and J by 5 bases, with 17 bases between the two germline ends. Germline CDR1 MNHEY, CDR2 SMNVEV (reference sequence). This CDR3 contains 16 residues. Everyone who gave samples was a healthy Caucasian. To note about this clonotype: Its antigen is undetermined.

With template switching, a universal primer site was added, and the cDNA carried unique molecular identifiers. TCRdb analysed the 5' RACE reads with MiXCR anew, one entry per CDR3 protein. The sample holds some 900,000 distinct CDR3 sequences; more than 9% are singletons and the top ten take roughly 1.5%. These data also featured in a second study, about yellow fever vaccine responses in identical twins.

The receptor's source is a woman aged 18-29 years in good health. This rearrangement joins TRBV27 to TRBJ2-5; D is perhaps TRBD1 or TRBD2 (6 bases each). Sequencing used PBMCs. The DNA of the CDR3 is TGTGCCAGCAGTTTATTGGCCAGCCCGGGGGCGGAGACCCAGTACTTC. This encodes CASSLLASPGAETQYF.